What follows are 5 T cell receptor beta chains derived from one specimen sequenced in a study of shared clonotypes between healthy human individuals. In the naive CD8 group, cells lacked CD45RO and were positively selected for CCR7, so terminally differentiated effector memory CD45RA+ cells were left out. The assay was immunoSEQ multiplex PCR, and TCRdb's table has in-frame clones only and misses some. The sample holds nearly 600,000 clones, nearly 97% seen once. Input material: naive CD8+ T cells sorted from blood. The receptors here all came from a woman aged 25 to 39 in good health.

The chain is built from TRBV19 and TRBJ2-7; no definite D call. CDR1 LNHDA and CDR2 SQIVND come from the germline V gene (reference sequence). The V end was cut by 3 bases, the J end by 5 bases, with 11 bases between. CDR3 length: 13 residues. Here the CDR3 reads CASSMLGLDEQYF. The CDR3 bases are TGTGCCAGTAGTATGTTAGGGCTCGACGAGCAGTACTTC.

As DNA, the CDR3 is TGTGCCAGCAGCGTCGGGACACACACTGAAGCTTTCTTT. This translates into CASSVGTHTEAFF. The V call is TRBV9, the J call TRBJ1-1; D is perhaps TRBD1 (6 bases). The CDR3 covers 13 residues. The V gene's germline CDR1 is SGDLS and CDR2 YYNGEE. V was shortened by 2 bases and J by 3 bases, with 8 bases between the two germline ends. Full variable domain (remainder filled in from reference TRBV9 and TRBJ1-1): DSGVTQTPKHLITATGQRVTLRCSPRSGDLSVYWYQQSLDQGLQFLIQYYNGEERAKGNILERFSAQQFPDLHSELNLSSLELGDSALYFCASSVGTHTEAFFGQGTRLTVV.

The genes are TRBV7-6 and TRBJ2-5; 7 nucleotides line up with TRBD1. With 1 base clipped from V and 5 bases from J, the junction kept 7 bases outside the gene matches. Germline CDR1 and CDR2: SGHVS and FNYEAQ. This CDR3 region has 15 residues. CDR3 in amino acids: CASSLGGQSGETQYF. The CDR3 nucleotides are TGTGCCAGCAGCTTAGGGGGACAGTCGGGGGAGACCCAGTACTTC.

V and J are TRBV6-1 and TRBJ1-5; 10 nucleotides agree with TRBD1. The CDR3 length is 16 residues. Germline assignment: CDR1 MNHNS and CDR2 SASEGT. Trimming at V came to 4 bases and at J to 2 bases, leaving 5 bases not matched to a gene. The CDR3 here is CASSAMTGGRNQPQHF. CDR3 DNA: TGTGCCAGCAGTGCAATGACAGGGGGCCGCAATCAGCCCCAGCATTTT.

The genes are TRBV5-1 and TRBJ1-1, with D possibly being TRBD1 (6 bases). This CDR3 contains 14 residues. Germline V CDR1 and CDR2: SGHRS, YFSETQ. V gave up 2 bases and J gave up 0 bases, with 8 bases separating them. The CDR3 protein is CASSFGGLNTEAFF. The CDR3 DNA follows: TGCGCCAGCAGCTTTGGGGGCTTGAACACTGAAGCTTTCTTT. The variable domain in full, with the rest retrieved from reference TRBV5-1 and TRBJ1-1, is KAGVTQTPRYLIKTRGQQVTLSCSPISGHRSVSWYQQTPGQGLQFLFEYFSETQRNKGNFPGRFSGRQFSNSRSEMNVSTLELGDSALYLCASSFGGLNTEAFFGQGTRLTVV.